These 18 T cell receptor beta chains originate from one sample sequenced in a study of blood T cell repertoires in COVID-19. Some clones are missing from TCRdb's copy, which holds only in-frame ones; the method was immunoSEQ multiplex PCR. The sample shows 290,000 or so clones, around 91% of them seen only once. Sequenced input: PBMCs or T cells enriched from blood (not recorded which). All receptors come from a woman aged 18-29 years with acute COVID-19.

This CDR3 is CASSFAGTGGHYGYTF. The CDR3 DNA reads as TGTGCCAGCAGTTTTGCCGGGACAGGGGGTCACTATGGCTACACCTTC. The chain combines TRBV28 with TRBJ1-2, with 11 positions matching TRBD1. The V gene end was trimmed by 3 bases and the J gene end by 3 bases; junction bases not matched to a gene: 6. CDR1 is MDHEN, CDR2 SYDVKM, per germline. The CDR3 loop spans 16 amino acids.

The chain employs TRBV5-1 and TRBJ1-2; 9 nucleotides agree with TRBD1. CDR1 is SGHRS and CDR2 is YFSETQ in the germline V gene. This CDR3 spans 15 amino acids. With V trimmed by 2 bases and J by 1 base, 3 bases remained unmatched. CDR3 DNA sequence: TGCGCCAGCAGCTTAGGGACAGGGCTTAACTATGGCTACACCTTC. This encodes CASSLGTGLNYGYTF. Filled out from reference TRBV5-1 and TRBJ1-2, the complete variable domain reads KAGVTQTPRYLIKTRGQQVTLSCSPISGHRSVSWYQQTPGQGLQFLFEYFSETQRNKGNFPGRFSGRQFSNSRSEMNVSTLELGDSALYLCASSLGTGLNYGYTFGSGTRLTVV.

The CDR3 DNA follows: TGTGCCAGCAGCCCCAGGGGACCCTACGAGCAGTACTTC. Translated, it gives CASSPRGPYEQYF. This rearrangement joins TRBV28 to TRBJ2-7, with D possibly matching TRBD1 (6 bases). Deletions cut 6 bases from V and 2 bases from J, with 11 bases between. The CDR3 loop spans 13 amino acids. Germline assignment: CDR1 MDHEN and CDR2 SYDVKM.

The rearrangement uses TRBV19 and TRBJ1-1; D remains unclear. Germline loops: CDR1 LNHDA, CDR2 SQIVND (reference sequence). This CDR3 is 14 amino acids long. Trimming stripped 3 bases from V and 1 base from J, with 9 bases between. CDR3 bases: TGTGCCAGTAGTATTGTTCTCCGGAACACTGAAGCTTTCTTT. Encoded protein: CASSIVLRNTEAFF.

This chain joins TRBV12-3 or TRBV12-4 and TRBJ1-5, with D unresolved. The length of the CDR3 is 13 residues. With 4 bases removed from V and 4 bases from J, the gap between germline ends came to 8 bases. The CDR3 DNA reads TGTGCCAGCAGTTGGGCGATAAATCAGCCCCAGCATTTT. The encoded protein is CASSWAINQPQHF.

The chain combines TRBV5-1 with TRBJ1-1, with 9 bases lining up with TRBD1. Germline values: CDR1 SGHRS, CDR2 YFSETQ. Germline trimming cut 4 bases from V and 10 bases from J; bases unmatched to any gene: 8. This CDR3 region has 13 residues. CDR3 bases: TGCGCCAGCAGCCGTGGACAGGGGATAGGAGCTTTCTTT. Protein: CASSRGQGIGAFF.

The chain links TRBV24-1 to TRBJ2-3; a possible D gene is TRBD1 (5 bases). V was trimmed by 0 bases and J by 1 base, leaving 10 bases between them. Germline V gene data show CDR1 as KGHDR and CDR2 as SFDVKD. This CDR3 contains 16 residues. CDR3 loop: CATSDLPGHRTDTQYF. The CDR3, as DNA: TGTGCCACCAGTGATTTGCCCGGACACCGCACAGATACGCAGTATTTT.

V usage is TRBV6-5 and J usage is TRBJ1-2; maybe TRBD1 (6 bases). Germline V gives CDR1 MNHEY, CDR2 SVGAGI. The CDR3 has 14 residues. V was pared by 2 bases and J by 1 base, with 8 bases between. The DNA for the CDR3 is TGTGCCAGCAGTTACATGGACAGTAACTATGGCTACACCTTC. It yields the protein CASSYMDSNYGYTF.

The gene calls are TRBV18 and TRBJ1-5; D remains unclear. The germline V gene encodes CDR1 KGHSH and CDR2 LQKENI. The length of the CDR3 is 15 residues. V lost 2 bases to trimming and J lost 3 bases, with 11 bases between them. The CDR3 coding sequence is TGTGCCAGCTCACCAACGGGAGGTAACAATCAGCCCCAGCATTTT. The encoded protein is CASSPTGGNNQPQHF.

The chain couples TRBV18 to TRBJ1-3; 8 positions agree with TRBD1. Germline loops: CDR1 KGHSH, CDR2 LQKENI. With 2 bases clipped from V and 2 bases from J, the junction kept 8 bases outside the gene matches. The CDR3 is 17 residues long. CDR3 in amino acids: CASSPRAQGAAGNTIYF. As DNA, the CDR3 is TGTGCCAGCTCACCAAGGGCCCAGGGGGCGGCTGGAAACACCATATATTTT.

The chain carries TRBV23-1 and TRBJ2-2; a possible D gene is TRBD2 (5 bases). TRBV23-1 is treated as an ORF (open reading frame) with a function not yet certain. The CDR3 has 16 residues. V lost 3 bases to trimming and J lost 6 bases, with 17 bases between them. The CDR3 nucleotides are TGCGCCAGCAGTCATAGGAGGCGATTTTTCCCCGGGGAGCTGTTTTTT. Residues: CASSHRRRFFPGELFF.

The rearrangement links TRBV7-3 to TRBJ2-3; the D is unclear. Trimming shortened V by 0 bases and J by 0 bases, and 10 bases separated the two germline ends. CDR1 is SGHTA, CDR2 FQGTGA, per germline. The CDR3 has 16 residues. The DNA of the CDR3 is TGTGCCAGCAGCTTAACAAGAAGCGCTAGCACAGATACGCAGTATTTT. As protein: CASSLTRSASTDTQYF.

The rearrangement uses TRBV10-3 and TRBJ2-7; D unresolved. This CDR3 region has 11 residues. Germline V gives CDR1 ENHRY, CDR2 SYGVKD. Trimming took off 3 bases at V and 2 bases at J, with 2 bases between the two ends. The CDR3 nucleotides read TGTGCCATCAGTGACACCTACGAGCAGTACTTC. This sequence encodes CAISDTYEQYF.

The gene calls are TRBV28 and TRBJ2-6, with 7 bases fitting TRBD1. The junction had 3 bases not matched to a gene; V was cut back by 5 bases and J by 2 bases. In germline, CDR1 is MDHEN, CDR2 SYDVKM. The CDR3 extends over 15 amino acids. The CDR3 protein is CASSADRAGANVLTF. The CDR3 DNA sequence: TGTGCCAGCAGTGCCGACAGGGCTGGGGCCAACGTCCTGACTTTC.

A single count supports this clone. The CDR3 region is CASSLPETMGPGVLHF. The CDR3 DNA sequence: TGTGCCAGCAGCTTACCGGAAACGATGGGACCGGGAGTTTTGCATTTT. The chain uses TRBV7-2 and TRBJ1-5; D is possibly TRBD1 (5 bases). CDR3 length: 16 amino acids. Trimming removed 2 bases at V and 15 bases at J, with 26 bases between. Per germline, CDR1 SGHTA and CDR2 FQGNSA.

This clone was found a few times. The chain is built from TRBV6-5 and TRBJ2-7; 7 nucleotides align to TRBD2. Germline values: CDR1 MNHEY, CDR2 SVGAGI. The V gene end was trimmed by 5 bases and the J gene end by 3 bases; junction bases not matched to a gene: 10. This CDR3 has 15 residues. The CDR3 is CASSPSAGVDYEQYF. DNA for the CDR3: TGTGCCAGCAGTCCCTCGGCGGGAGTTGACTACGAGCAGTACTTC.

This chain connects TRBV1 to TRBJ1-2. TRBV1 represents a pseudogene. This CDR3 has 14 residues. This chain's CDR3 is CTSSKWGEDYGYTF. CDR3 in DNA: TGCACCAGCAGCAAATGGGGAGAAGACTATGGCTACACCTTC.

The chain joins TRBV28 to TRBJ2-1; 9 nucleotides align to TRBD2. CDR1 and CDR2 (germline): MDHEN, SYDVKM. The J segment lost 4 bases and the V segment lost 3 bases, leaving 4 bases of the junction unmatched. There are 15 residues in the CDR3. The CDR3 sequence: CASSFSSGAYNEQFF. CDR3 coding DNA: TGTGCCAGCAGTTTCTCTAGCGGGGCTTACAATGAGCAGTTCTTC.